The clone carrying this TCR beta chain has a single count. Its antigen remains unidentified. 13 Jbeta primers and 60 Vbeta primers were used for the PCR. The protocol was immunoSEQ multiplex PCR, while the TCRdb copy is restricted to in-frame clones and leaves out a portion. The sample holds some 240,000 clones, around 90% seen once. Germline lookup yields CDR1 SGHRS and CDR2 YFSETQ. Trimming took 1 base from V and 1 from J, leaving 15 bases between them. This CDR3 is built from 17 residues. This entry belongs to a study of cytomegalovirus exposure and HLA in healthy donors. Study-wide points: Indistinguishability led to the exclusion of some V segments, TRBV6-2 and TRBV6-3 included. For most subjects, TCR beta sequences were reported to predict HLA-A and HLA-B alleles with accuracy.

The V and J genes are TRBV5-1 and TRBJ2-1, with TRBD1 as a possible D gene (5 bases). Sequenced sample: PBMCs. The sequence was collected from a girl aged 2 to 10 in good health and CMV-seronegative. This CDR3 is CASSLRGLGSSYNEQFF. CDR3 DNA: TGCGCCAGCAGCTTGAGGGGCCTGGGAAGTTCCTACAATGAGCAGTTCTTC. Variable domain in full (rest from reference TRBV5-1 and TRBJ2-1): KAGVTQTPRYLIKTRGQQVTLSCSPISGHRSVSWYQQTPGQGLQFLFEYFSETQRNKGNFPGRFSGRQFSNSRSEMNVSTLELGDSALYLCASSLRGLGSSYNEQFFGPGTRLTVL.